Included here is one TCR beta chain sequence, with context. Its specificity is not known. This record belongs to a study of PD-1 blockade in classical Hodgkin lymphoma. General study results and limits: Reports described newly diagnosed patients as having lower baseline TCR diversity than healthy donors.

Assay used: immunoSEQ multiplex PCR; TCRdb lists only in-frame clones, some missing. The sample consists of some 90,000 clones, 75% to 85% of them appearing once. Time point: cycle 4 day 1 (C4D1), after more than 5 weeks of nivolumab. Each and every patient relapsed after autologous stem cell transplantation, and patients got differing brentuximab vedotin exposure. V shed 3 bases and J shed 1 base, with 6 bases lying between them. This CDR3 is built from 14 residues. Germline CDR1 reads ENHRY; CDR2 reads SYGVKD. This clonotype was obtained from a human donor with classical Hodgkin lymphoma. J is TRBJ2-2 and V is TRBV10-3, with D possibly being TRBD1 (6 bases). The specimen comprised peripheral blood mononuclear cells (PBMCs), sampled before the fourth cycle of nivolumab. CDR3 sequence reads: CAISDRGNTGELFF. CDR3 in DNA: TGTGCCATCAGTGACAGGGGGAACACCGGGGAGCTGTTTTTT.